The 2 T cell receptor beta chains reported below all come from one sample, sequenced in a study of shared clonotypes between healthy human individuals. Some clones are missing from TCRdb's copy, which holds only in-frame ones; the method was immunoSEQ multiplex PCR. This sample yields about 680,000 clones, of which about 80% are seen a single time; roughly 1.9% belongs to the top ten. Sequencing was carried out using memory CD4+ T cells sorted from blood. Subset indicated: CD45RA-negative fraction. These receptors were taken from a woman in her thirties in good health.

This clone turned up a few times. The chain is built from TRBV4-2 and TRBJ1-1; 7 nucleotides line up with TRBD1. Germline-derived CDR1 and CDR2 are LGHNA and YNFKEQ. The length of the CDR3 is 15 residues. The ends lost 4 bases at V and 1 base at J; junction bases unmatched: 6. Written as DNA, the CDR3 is TGTGCCAGCAGCCCAAAGAACAGGGGGAACACTGAAGCTTTCTTT. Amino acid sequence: CASSPKNRGNTEAFF.

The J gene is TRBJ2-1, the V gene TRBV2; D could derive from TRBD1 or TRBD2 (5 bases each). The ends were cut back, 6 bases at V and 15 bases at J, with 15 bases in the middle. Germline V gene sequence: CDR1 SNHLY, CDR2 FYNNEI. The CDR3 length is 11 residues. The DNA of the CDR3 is TGTGCCAGCAGGGCCGAGGGGTGGCCGTTCTTC. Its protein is CASRAEGWPFF. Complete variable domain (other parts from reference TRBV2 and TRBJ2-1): EPEVTQTPSHQVTQMGQEVILRCVPISNHLYFYWYRQILGQKVEFLVSFYNNEISEKSEIFDDQFSVERPDGSNFTLKIRSTKLEDSAMYFCASRAEGWPFFGPGTRLTVL.